Listed below are T cell receptor beta chains from one sample, sequenced in a study of cytomegalovirus exposure and HLA in healthy donors. Method: immunoSEQ multiplex PCR; TCRdb's copy keeps in-frame clones and lacks some. The sample carries fewer than 200,000 clones, approximately 81% recorded once. The sample comprised PBMCs. The receptors stem from a male donor in good health and CMV-seronegative. CDR3s include the opening cysteine and the closing phenylalanine or tryptophan. The D gene is left open where the match is weak. Size tells how often a clone was seen (once, few, many) or the class of an expanded clone, and some rows leave it out.

TRBJ2-7	TRBV28	.	once	CASSPVDRDSGEQYF	TGTGCCAGCAGTCCCGTAGACAGGGACTCGGGGGAGCAGTACTTC
TRBJ1-4	TRBV28	.	few	CASSPSIGNEKLFF	TGTGCCAGCAGTCCGTCGATCGGGAATGAAAAACTGTTTTTT
TRBJ2-5	TRBV28	.	.	CASRPLRGQETQYF	TGTGCCAGCAGACCCCTCAGGGGCCAAGAGACCCAGTACTTC
TRBJ2-6	TRBV6-1	TRBD1	.	CASSEAAGTGIPGANVLTF	TGTGCCAGCAGTGAAGCGGCCGGGACAGGTATTCCCGGGGCCAACGTCCTGACTTTC
TRBJ1-6	TRBV6-6	.	.	CASSLSVIDSPLHF	TGTGCCAGCAGTTTATCAGTTATCGATTCACCCCTCCACTTT
TRBJ2-3	TRBV9	TRBD2	.	CASSVSGGPFTDTQYF	TGTGCCAGCAGCGTTAGCGGGGGGCCCTTCACAGATACGCAGTATTTT
TRBJ1-1	TRBV5-8	.	.	CASSRGPSNTEAFF	TGTGCCAGCAGTCGAGGGCCTTCAAACACTGAAGCTTTCTTT
TRBJ2-4	TRBV5-1	.	once	CASSAGTEGNIQYF	TGCGCCAGCAGCGCGGGGACAGAAGGCAACATTCAGTACTTC
TRBJ1-5	TRBV28	.	.	CASSATGGGWQPQHF	TGTGCCAGCAGTGCGACGGGGGGAGGATGGCAGCCCCAGCATTTT
TRBJ2-1	TRBV21-1	.	.	CASSKKTSGLCNNEQFF	TGTGCCAGCAGCAAGAAGACTAGCGGGTTATGCAACAATGAGCAGTTCTTC
TRBJ2-1	TRBV28	TRBD1	.	CASRTGTGIYNEQFF	TGTGCCAGCAGAACCGGGACAGGGATATACAATGAGCAGTTCTTC
TRBJ2-3	TRBV11-2	.	few	CASSFRDTLGGTDTQYF	TGTGCCAGCAGCTTCCGGGACACCCTAGGGGGCACAGATACGCAGTATTTT
TRBJ2-6	TRBV7-3	TRBD1	few	CASSLLPVTGGSGANVLTF	TGTGCCAGCAGCCTACTCCCGGTTACAGGGGGCTCTGGGGCCAACGTCCTGACTTTC
TRBJ2-1	TRBV11-3	.	.	CASSWGPPSYNEQFF	TGTGCCAGCAGCTGGGGGCCCCCCAGCTACAATGAGCAGTTCTTC
TRBJ2-7	TRBV15	.	once	CATSRDLGPGGTRYF	TGTGCCACCAGCAGAGATCTCGGTCCAGGGGGGACTCGGTACTTC
TRBJ1-2	TRBV5-4	.	.	CASSLVQGLPNYGYTF	TGTGCCAGCAGCTTAGTACAGGGTCTACCTAACTATGGCTACACCTTC